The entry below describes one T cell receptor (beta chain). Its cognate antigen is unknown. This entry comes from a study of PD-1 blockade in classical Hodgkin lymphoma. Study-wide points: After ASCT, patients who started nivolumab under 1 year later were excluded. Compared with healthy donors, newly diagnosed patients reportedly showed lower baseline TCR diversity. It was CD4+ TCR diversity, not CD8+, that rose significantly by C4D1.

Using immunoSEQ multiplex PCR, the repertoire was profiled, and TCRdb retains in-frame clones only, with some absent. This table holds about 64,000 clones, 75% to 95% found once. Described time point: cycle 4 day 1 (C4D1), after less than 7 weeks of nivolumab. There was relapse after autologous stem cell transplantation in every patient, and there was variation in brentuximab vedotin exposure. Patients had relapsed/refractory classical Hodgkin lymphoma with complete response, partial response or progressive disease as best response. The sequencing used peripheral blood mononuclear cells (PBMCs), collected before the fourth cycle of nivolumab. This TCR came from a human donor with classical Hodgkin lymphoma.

DNA for the CDR3: TGCAGCGCTTGGATCGTTAGGGGCTACACCTTC. It specifies CSAWIVRGYTF. The V gene is TRBV29-1, the J gene TRBJ1-2, with no clear D. V shed 7 bases and J shed 8 bases, with 14 bases lying between them. This CDR3 is built from 11 residues. Germline assignment: CDR1 SQVTM and CDR2 ANQGSEA.